Presented here are 5 T cell receptor beta chains from one specimen sequenced in a study of T cell repertoires in cytomegalovirus infection. TCRdb redid the calling of the reads with MiXCR, one entry per CDR3 protein. This repertoire shows hundreds of thousands of distinct CDR3 sequences, 42% found once; its top ten account for about 41%. These receptors' antigens are unknown. Here the sequenced sample was cultured PBMCs, taken from culture after CMV antigen stimulation. The receptors originated from a human donor in good health (CMV status not recorded). Some clones in this sample may be carry-over from other donors' samples.

This clonotype was counted only a few times. Here the CDR3 DNA reads TGTGCCAGCAATCGACCGGGACAATACTACGGCGCCTACGAGCAGTACTTC. It specifies CASNRPGQYYGAYEQYF. The chain carries TRBV6-2 or TRBV6-3 and TRBJ2-7; D perhaps matches TRBD1 (6 bases). Trimming took off 7 bases at V and 2 bases at J, with 24 bases between the two ends. There are 17 residues in the CDR3. CDR1 and CDR2 (germline): MNHEY, SVGEGT.

The V call is TRBV12-3 or TRBV12-4, the J call TRBJ2-7; TRBD1 matches at 9 bases. Trimming at V came to 3 bases and at J to 1 base, leaving 4 bases not matched to a gene. The CDR3 extends over 15 amino acids. The CDR3, as DNA: TGTGCCAGCAGTTTTGGGGGACAGGGTTCCTACGAGCAGTACTTC. Amino acid sequence: CASSFGGQGSYEQYF.

This clonotype was recorded only once. The chain carries TRBV4-3 and TRBJ1-6, with 10 bases matching TRBD1. The V gene's germline CDR1 is LGHNA and CDR2 YSLEER. V gave up 7 bases and J gave up 7 bases; unmatched junction bases: 4. The CDR3 has 14 amino acids. CDR3 residues: CASTPDRGNSPLHF. Written as DNA, the CDR3 is TGCGCCAGCACCCCGGACAGGGGGAATTCACCCCTCCACTTT.

On this clonotype itself: The CDR3 does not end in the conserved phenylalanine or tryptophan, so this is likely a read error. The chain employs TRBV6-8 and TRBJ1-1; 8 positions match TRBD1. This CDR3 is 15 amino acids long. The V gene end was trimmed by 0 bases and the J gene end by 10 bases; junction bases not matched to a gene: 10. Germline loops: CDR1 MNHGY, CDR2 SAAAGT. CDR3: CASSYSGIQGAGAFL. CDR3 nucleotide sequence: TGTGCCAGCAGTTACTCAGGAATTCAGGGGGCGGGAGCTTTCCTT.

The CDR3 loop reads CASSEESGSRTDTQYF. CDR3 nucleotide sequence: TGTGCCAGCAGTGAAGAGAGCGGGAGCCGCACAGATACGCAGTATTTT. The chain is built from TRBV6-1 and TRBJ2-3; 8 bases map to TRBD2. V dropped 1 base and J dropped 1; count of bases not matched to a gene: 4. The germline gives CDR1 MNHNS, CDR2 SASEGT. This CDR3 has 16 amino acids.